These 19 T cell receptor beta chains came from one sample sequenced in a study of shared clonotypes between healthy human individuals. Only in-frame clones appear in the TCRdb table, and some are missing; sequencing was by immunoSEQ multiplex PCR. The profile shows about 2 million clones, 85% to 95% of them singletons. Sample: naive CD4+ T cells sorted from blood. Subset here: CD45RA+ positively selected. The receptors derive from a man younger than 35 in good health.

For the CDR3, the DNA is TGTGCCAGCTCACCACCTGGGGGCATCTATGGCTACACCTTC. Its translation is CASSPPGGIYGYTF. The chain has TRBV18 and TRBJ1-2; D is possibly TRBD1 (6 bases). Trimming took 0 bases from V and 4 from J, leaving 9 bases between them. The CDR3 sequence is 14 residues long. Germline lookup yields CDR1 KGHSH and CDR2 LQKENI.

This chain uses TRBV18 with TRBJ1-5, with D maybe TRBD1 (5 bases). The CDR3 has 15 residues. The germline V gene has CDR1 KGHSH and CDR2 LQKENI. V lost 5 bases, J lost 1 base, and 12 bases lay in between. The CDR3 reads CASSAGAGSNQPQHF. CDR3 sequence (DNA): TGTGCCAGCTCAGCCGGGGCTGGGAGCAATCAGCCCCAGCATTTT.

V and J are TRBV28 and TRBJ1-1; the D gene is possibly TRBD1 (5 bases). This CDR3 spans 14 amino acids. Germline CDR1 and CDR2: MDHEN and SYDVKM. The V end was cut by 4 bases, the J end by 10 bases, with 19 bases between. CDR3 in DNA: TGTGCCAGCAGTTATCCCGGGACCCTGGGGGGAGCTTTCTTT. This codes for CASSYPGTLGGAFF.

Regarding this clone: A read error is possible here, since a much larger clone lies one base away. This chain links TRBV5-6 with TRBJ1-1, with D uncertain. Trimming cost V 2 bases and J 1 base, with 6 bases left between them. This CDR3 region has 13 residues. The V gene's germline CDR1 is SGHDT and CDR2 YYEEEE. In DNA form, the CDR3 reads TGTGCCAGCAGCTTCGGCGGGAACACTGAAGCTTTCTTT. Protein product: CASSFGGNTEAFF.

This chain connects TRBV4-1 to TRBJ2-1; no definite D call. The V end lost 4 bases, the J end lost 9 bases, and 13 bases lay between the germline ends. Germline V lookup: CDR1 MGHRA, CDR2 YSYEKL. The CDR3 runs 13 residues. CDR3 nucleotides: TGCGCCAGCAGCCCTTCGTGGGAAGGTGAGCAGTTCTTC. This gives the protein CASSPSWEGEQFF.

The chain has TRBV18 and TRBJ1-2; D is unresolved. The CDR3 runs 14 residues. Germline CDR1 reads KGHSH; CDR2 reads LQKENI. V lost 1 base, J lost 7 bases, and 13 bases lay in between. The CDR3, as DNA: TGTGCCAGCTCACCACTGGAGGGATATACTGGCTACACCTTC. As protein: CASSPLEGYTGYTF.

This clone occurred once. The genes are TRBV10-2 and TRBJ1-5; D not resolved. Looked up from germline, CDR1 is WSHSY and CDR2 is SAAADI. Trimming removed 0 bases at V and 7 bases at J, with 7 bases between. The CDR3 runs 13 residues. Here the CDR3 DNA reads TGCGCCAGCAGTGAGTCGTGGGGACAGCCCCAGCATTTT. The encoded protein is CASSESWGQPQHF.

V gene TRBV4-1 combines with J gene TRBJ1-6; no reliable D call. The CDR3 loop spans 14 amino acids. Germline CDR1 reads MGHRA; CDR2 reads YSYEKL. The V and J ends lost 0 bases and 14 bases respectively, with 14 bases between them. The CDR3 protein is CASSQDWATGALHF. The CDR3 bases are TGCGCCAGCAGCCAAGATTGGGCCACTGGGGCCCTCCACTTT.

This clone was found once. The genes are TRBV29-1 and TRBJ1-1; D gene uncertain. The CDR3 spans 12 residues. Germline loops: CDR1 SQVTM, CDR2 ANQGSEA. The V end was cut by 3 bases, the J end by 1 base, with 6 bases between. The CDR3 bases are TGCAGCGTTGACAATGGGAACACTGAAGCTTTCTTT. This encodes CSVDNGNTEAFF.

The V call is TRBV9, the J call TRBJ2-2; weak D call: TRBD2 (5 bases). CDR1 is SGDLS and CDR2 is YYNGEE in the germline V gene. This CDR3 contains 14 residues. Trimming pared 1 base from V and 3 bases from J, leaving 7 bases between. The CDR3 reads CASSVSGYTGELFF. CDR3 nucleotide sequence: TGTGCCAGCAGCGTAAGCGGATACACCGGGGAGCTGTTTTTT.

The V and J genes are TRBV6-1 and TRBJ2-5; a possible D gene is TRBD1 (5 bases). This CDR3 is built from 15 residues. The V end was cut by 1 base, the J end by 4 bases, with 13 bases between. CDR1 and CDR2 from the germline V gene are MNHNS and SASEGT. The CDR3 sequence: CASSEGRLGRETQYF. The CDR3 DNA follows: TGTGCCAGCAGTGAAGGCCGCCTGGGGCGAGAGACCCAGTACTTC.

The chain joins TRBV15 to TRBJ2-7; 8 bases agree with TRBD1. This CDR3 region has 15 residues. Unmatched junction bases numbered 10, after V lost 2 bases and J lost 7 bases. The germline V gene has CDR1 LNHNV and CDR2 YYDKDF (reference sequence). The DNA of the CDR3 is TGTGCCACCAGCAGACAGCGACAGGGGCCTATGGAGCAGTACTTC. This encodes CATSRQRQGPMEQYF.

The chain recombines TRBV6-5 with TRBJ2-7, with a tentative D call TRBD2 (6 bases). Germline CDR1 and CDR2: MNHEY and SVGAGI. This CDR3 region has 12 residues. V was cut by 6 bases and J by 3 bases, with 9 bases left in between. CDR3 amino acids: CASRSSGYEQYF. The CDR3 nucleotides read TGTGCCAGCAGGAGTAGCGGCTACGAGCAGTACTTC.

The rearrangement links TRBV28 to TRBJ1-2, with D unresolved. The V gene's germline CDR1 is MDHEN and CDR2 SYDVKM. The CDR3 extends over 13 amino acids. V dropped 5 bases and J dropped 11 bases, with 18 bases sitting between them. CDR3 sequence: CASSPGGKERYTF. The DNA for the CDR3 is TGTGCCAGCAGTCCTGGCGGTAAGGAGCGTTACACCTTC.

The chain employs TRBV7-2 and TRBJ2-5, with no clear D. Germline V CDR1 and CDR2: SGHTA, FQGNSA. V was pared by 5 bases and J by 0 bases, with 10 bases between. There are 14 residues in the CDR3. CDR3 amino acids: CASSPGPNQETQYF. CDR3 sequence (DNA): TGTGCCAGCAGCCCAGGACCGAACCAAGAGACCCAGTACTTC.

CDR3 sequence: CASTEDGNQPQHF. DNA of the CDR3: TGTGCCAGCACCGAGGACGGGAATCAGCCCCAGCATTTT. The chain carries TRBV6-8 and TRBJ1-5; D is ambiguous. The germline CDR1 and CDR2 sequences are MNHGY and SAAAGT. The CDR3 runs 13 residues. Trimming took 7 bases from V and 4 from J, leaving 11 bases between them.

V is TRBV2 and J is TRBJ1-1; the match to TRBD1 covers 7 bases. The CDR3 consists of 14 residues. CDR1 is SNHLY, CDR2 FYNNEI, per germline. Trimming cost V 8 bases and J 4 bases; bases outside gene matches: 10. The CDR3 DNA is TGTGCCAGCGGATTCCGGGACAGCTCCACTGAAGCTTTCTTT. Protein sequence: CASGFRDSSTEAFF.

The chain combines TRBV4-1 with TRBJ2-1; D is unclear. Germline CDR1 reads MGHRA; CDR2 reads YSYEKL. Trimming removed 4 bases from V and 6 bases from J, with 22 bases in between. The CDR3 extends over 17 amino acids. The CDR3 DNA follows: TGCGCCAGCAGCCCAAAGATTGCCTCAGCGATAGGCAATGAGCAGTTCTTC. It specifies CASSPKIASAIGNEQFF.

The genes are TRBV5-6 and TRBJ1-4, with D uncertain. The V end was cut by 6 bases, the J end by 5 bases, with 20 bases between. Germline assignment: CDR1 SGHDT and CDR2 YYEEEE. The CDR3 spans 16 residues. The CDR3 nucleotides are TGTGCCAGCACCGCGGGAGTCAGCCTGATAAATGAAAAACTGTTTTTT. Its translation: CASTAGVSLINEKLFF.